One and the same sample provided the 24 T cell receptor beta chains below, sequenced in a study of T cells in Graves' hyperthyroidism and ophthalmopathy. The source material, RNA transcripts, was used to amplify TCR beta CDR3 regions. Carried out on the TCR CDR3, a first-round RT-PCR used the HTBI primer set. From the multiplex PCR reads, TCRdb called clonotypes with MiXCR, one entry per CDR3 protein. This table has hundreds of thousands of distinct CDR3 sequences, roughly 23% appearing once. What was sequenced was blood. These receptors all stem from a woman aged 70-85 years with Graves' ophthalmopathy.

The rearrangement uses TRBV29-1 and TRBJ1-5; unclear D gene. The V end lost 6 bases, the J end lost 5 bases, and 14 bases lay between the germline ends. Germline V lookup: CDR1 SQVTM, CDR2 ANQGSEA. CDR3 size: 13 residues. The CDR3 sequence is CSVQPTSDQPQHF. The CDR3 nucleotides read TGCAGCGTCCAGCCCACGAGCGATCAGCCCCAGCATTTT.

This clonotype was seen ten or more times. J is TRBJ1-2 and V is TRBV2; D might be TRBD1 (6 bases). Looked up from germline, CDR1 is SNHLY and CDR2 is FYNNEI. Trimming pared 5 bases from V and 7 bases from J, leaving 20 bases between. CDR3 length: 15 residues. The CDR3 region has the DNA TGTGCCAGCAGTCCATCACAGGGACGATCTGGTGGCTACACCTTC. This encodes CASSPSQGRSGGYTF.

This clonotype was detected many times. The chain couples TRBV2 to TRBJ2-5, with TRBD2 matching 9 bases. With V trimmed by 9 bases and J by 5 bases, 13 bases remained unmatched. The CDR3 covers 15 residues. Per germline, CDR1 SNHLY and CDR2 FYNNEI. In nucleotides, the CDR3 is TGTGCCAGTAATAGCGGGAGTCTTGGGTTGGAGACCCAGTACTTC. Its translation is CASNSGSLGLETQYF.

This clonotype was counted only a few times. The CDR3 reads CAWRLPGYEQFF. In DNA, the CDR3 is TGTGCCTGGCGACTTCCAGGGTATGAGCAGTTCTTC. This chain connects TRBV30 to TRBJ2-1; D may be TRBD1 (5 bases). Looked up from germline, CDR1 is GTSNPN and CDR2 is SVGIG (reference sequence). The CDR3 sequence is 12 residues long. V was shortened by 5 bases and J by 8 bases, with 13 bases between the two germline ends.

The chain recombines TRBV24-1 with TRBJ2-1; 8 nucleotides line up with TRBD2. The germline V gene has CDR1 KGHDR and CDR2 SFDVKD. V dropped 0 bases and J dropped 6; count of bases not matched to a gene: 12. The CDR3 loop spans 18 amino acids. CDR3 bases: TGTGCCACCAGTGATTTGTACGGCCGGACTAGCAGAGTCAATGAGCAGTTCTTC. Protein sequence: CATSDLYGRTSRVNEQFF.

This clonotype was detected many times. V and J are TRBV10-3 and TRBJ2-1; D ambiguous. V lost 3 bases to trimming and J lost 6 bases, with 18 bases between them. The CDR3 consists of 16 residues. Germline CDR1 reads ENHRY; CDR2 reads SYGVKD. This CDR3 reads CAISDHKDPSPNEQFF. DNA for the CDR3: TGTGCCATCAGTGACCACAAGGACCCCTCGCCCAATGAGCAGTTCTTC.

The DNA of the CDR3 is TGCGCCAGCAGCTTTATGACAGGGGGCGCTTACGAGCAGTACTTC. It encodes CASSFMTGGAYEQYF. The V gene is TRBV4-1, the J gene TRBJ2-7, with 10 bases matching TRBD1. Germline CDR1 is MGHRA and CDR2 is YSYEKL. CDR3 length: 15 residues. V shed 5 bases and J 4 bases; nucleotides not matched to a gene: 8.

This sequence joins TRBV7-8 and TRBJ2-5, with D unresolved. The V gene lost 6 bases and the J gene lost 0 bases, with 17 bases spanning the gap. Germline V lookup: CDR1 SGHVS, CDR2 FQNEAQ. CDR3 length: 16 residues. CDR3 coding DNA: TGTGCCAGCAGATTTAAGTCGGTATCATACCAAGAGACCCAGTACTTC. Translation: CASRFKSVSYQETQYF. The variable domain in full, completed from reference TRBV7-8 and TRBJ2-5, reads GAGVSQSPRYKVAKRGQDVALRCDPISGHVSLFWYQQALGQGPEFLTYFQNEAQLDKSGLPSDRFFAERPEGSVSTLKIQRTQQEDSAVYLCASRFKSVSYQETQYFGPGTRLLVL.

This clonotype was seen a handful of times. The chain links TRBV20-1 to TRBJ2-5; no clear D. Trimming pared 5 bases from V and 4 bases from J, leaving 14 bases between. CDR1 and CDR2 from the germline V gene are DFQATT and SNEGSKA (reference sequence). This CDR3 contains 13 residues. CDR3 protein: CSAPDLPLETQYF. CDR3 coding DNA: TGCAGTGCTCCCGACCTCCCTTTAGAGACCCAGTACTTC.

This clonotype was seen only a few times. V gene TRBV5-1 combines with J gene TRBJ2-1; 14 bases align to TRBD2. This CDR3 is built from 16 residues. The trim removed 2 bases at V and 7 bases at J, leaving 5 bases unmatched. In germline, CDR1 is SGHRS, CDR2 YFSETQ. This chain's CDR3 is CASSFYGTSGSNEQFF. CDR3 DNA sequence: TGCGCCAGCAGCTTTTACGGGACTAGCGGGAGTAATGAGCAGTTCTTC.

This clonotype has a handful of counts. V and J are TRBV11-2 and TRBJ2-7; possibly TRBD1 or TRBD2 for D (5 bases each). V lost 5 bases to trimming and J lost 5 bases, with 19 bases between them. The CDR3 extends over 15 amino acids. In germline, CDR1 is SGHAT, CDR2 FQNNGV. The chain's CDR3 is CASSLSTGPGNEQYF. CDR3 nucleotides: TGTGCCAGCAGCCTCTCGACGGGGCCCGGGAACGAGCAGTACTTC.

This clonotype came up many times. CDR3 amino acids: CASSVWTAQETQYF. In nucleotides, the CDR3 is TGTGCCAGCAGCGTCTGGACTGCACAAGAGACCCAGTACTTC. V gene TRBV7-8 combines with J gene TRBJ2-5; a possible D gene is TRBD2 (5 bases). V was clipped by 5 bases and J by 2 bases, with 12 bases between them. CDR1 is SGHVS and CDR2 is FQNEAQ in the germline V gene. The length of the CDR3 is 14 residues.

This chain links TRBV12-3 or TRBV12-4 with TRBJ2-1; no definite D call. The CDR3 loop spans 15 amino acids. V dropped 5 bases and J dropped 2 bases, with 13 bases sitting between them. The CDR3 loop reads CASSPDKGPYNEQFF. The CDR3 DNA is TGTGCCAGCAGTCCAGACAAAGGACCCTACAATGAGCAGTTCTTC.

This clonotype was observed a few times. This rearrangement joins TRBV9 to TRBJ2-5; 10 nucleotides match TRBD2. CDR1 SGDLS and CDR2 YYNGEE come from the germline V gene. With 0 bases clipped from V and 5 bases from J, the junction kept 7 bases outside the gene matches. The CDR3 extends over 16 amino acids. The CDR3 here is CASSVAPASGSETQYF. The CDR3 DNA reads TGTGCCAGCAGCGTAGCGCCGGCTAGCGGGAGTGAGACCCAGTACTTC.

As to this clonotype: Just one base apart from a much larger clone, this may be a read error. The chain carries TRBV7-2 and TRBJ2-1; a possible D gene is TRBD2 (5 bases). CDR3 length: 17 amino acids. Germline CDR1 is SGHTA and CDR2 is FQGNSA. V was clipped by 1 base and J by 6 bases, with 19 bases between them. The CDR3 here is CASSLDLASRSINEQFF. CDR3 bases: TGTGCCAGCAGCTTAGATTTAGCTAGCAGGTCTATCAATGAGCAGTTCTTC.

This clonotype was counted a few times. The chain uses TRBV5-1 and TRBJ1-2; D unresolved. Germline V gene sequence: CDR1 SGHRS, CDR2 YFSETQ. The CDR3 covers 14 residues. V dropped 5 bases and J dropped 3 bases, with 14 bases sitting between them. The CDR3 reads CASRFGARHYGYTF. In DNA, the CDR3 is TGCGCCAGCAGGTTTGGAGCCAGGCACTATGGCTACACCTTC.

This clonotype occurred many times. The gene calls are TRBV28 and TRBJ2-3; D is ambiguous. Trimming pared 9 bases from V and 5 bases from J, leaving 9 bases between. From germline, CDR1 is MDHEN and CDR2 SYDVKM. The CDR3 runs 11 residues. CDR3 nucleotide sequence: TGTGCCAGTTCCAAAGGAGATACGCAGTATTTT. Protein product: CASSKGDTQYF.

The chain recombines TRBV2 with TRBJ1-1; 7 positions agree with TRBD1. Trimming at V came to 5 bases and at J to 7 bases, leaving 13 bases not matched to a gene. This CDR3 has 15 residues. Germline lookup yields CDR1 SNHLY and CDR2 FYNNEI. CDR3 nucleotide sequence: TGTGCCAGCAGTCCAGTGCCAGGGGGGCAGGGTGAAGCTTTCTTT. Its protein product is CASSPVPGGQGEAFF.

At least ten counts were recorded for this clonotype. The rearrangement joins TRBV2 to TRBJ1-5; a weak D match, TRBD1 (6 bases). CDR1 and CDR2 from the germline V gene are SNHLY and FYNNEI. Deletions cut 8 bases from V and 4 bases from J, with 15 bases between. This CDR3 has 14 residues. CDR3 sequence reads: CASQGGSANQPQHF. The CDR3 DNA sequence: TGTGCCAGCCAAGGGGGGTCCGCTAATCAGCCCCAGCATTTT.

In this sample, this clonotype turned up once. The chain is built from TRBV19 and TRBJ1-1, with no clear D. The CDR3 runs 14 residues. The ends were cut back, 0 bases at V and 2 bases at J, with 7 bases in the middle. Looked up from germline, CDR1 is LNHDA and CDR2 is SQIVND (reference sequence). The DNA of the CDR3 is TGTGCCAGTAGTATAGATCCGCTAAACACTGAAGCTTTCTTT. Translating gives CASSIDPLNTEAFF.

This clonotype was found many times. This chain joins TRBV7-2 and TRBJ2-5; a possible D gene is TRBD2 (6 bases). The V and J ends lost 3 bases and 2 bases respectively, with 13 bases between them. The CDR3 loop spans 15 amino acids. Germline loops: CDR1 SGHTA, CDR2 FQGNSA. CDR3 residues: CASSFGGRGQETQYF. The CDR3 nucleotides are TGTGCCAGCAGCTTTGGAGGGAGAGGGCAAGAGACCCAGTACTTC. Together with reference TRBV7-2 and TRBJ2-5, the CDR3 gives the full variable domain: GAGVSQSPSNKVTEKGKDVELRCDPISGHTALYWYRQSLGQGLEFLIYFQGNSAPDKSGLPSDRFSAERTGGSVSTLTIQRTQQEDSAVYLCASSFGGRGQETQYFGPGTRLLVL.

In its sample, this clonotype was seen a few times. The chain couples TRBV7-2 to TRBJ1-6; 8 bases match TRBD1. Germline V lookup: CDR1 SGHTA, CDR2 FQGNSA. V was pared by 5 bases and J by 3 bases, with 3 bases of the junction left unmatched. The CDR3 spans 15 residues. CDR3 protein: CASSPGTGYNSPLHF. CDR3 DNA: TGTGCCAGCAGCCCTGGGACAGGCTATAATTCACCCCTCCACTTT.

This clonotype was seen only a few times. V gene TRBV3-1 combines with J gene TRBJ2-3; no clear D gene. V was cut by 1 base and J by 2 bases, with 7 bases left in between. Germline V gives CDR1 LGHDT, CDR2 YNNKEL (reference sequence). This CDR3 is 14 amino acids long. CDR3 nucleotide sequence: TGTGCCAGCAGCCAAGGGAGAATCACAGATACGCAGTATTTT. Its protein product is CASSQGRITDTQYF.

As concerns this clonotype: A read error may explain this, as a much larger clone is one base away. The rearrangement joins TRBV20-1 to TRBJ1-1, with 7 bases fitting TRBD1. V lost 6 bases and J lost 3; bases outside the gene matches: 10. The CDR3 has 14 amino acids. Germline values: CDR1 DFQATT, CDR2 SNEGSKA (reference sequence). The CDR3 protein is CSARRDSADTEAFF. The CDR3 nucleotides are TGCAGTGCGAGAAGGGACAGCGCGGACACTGAAGCTTTCTTT.